Shown below are 6 T cell receptor beta chains from a single sample sequenced in a study of control samples from healthy donors and cancer patients (dated by TCRdb to the early 2020s). Libraries were built with the immunoSEQ multiplex PCR assay. TCRdb re-hosts the immuneACCESS table, in-frame sequences only. Its copies lack some clones; in the studies checked, an unresolved V gene accounts for under half of them, and the cause for the rest is not known. In this sample the table shows 190,000 or so clones, roughly 91% of which occur a single time. The biggest ten clones account for over 1.1% of the sample. Sample: blood. The receptor set was obtained from a man between 18 and 35 years old in good health.

The rearrangement joins TRBV27 to TRBJ2-1; D gene uncertain. The germline V gene has CDR1 MNHEY and CDR2 SMNVEV (reference sequence). Deletions cut 8 bases from V and 10 bases from J, with 18 bases between. This CDR3 is 13 amino acids long. Here the CDR3 reads CASGERRAREQFF. In DNA form, the CDR3 reads TGTGCCAGCGGTGAACGCCGGGCCCGGGAGCAGTTCTTC.

The CDR3 protein is CASLDRDRYGYTF. The CDR3 DNA reads TGTGCCAGTCTAGACAGGGATCGCTATGGCTACACCTTC. V usage is TRBV28 and J usage is TRBJ1-2; TRBD1 matches 7 bases. The V and J ends lost 9 bases and 4 bases, in that order; junction bases with no gene match: 8. The CDR3 has 13 residues. CDR1 and CDR2 (germline): MDHEN, SYDVKM.

The J gene is TRBJ2-5, the V gene TRBV6-2 or TRBV6-3; D is unresolved. This CDR3 is 15 amino acids long. Looked up from germline, CDR1 is MNHEY and CDR2 is SVGEGT. The germline V and J ends were trimmed by 0 bases and 1 base, with 9 bases remaining between them. CDR3 nucleotides: TGTGCCAGCAGTTACTCCAAAGGCGGCCAAGAGACCCAGTACTTC. Its translation: CASSYSKGGQETQYF.

The chain couples TRBV2 to TRBJ1-2; D is unresolved. Trimming shortened V by 8 bases and J by 4 bases, and 17 bases separated the two germline ends. CDR3 length: 14 amino acids. Germline V gives CDR1 SNHLY, CDR2 FYNNEI. The CDR3 region is CASYRTVNPYGYTF. CDR3 bases: TGTGCCAGCTACCGGACGGTTAATCCCTATGGCTACACCTTC.

For the CDR3, the DNA is TGTGCCAGCAGCTTTCGGGAATATCAGCCCCAGCATTTT. This sequence encodes CASSFREYQPQHF. The chain carries TRBV7-9 and TRBJ1-5; no clear D gene. Trimming shortened V by 3 bases and J by 5 bases, and 8 bases separated the two germline ends. The CDR3 has 13 amino acids. Germline-derived CDR1 and CDR2 are SEHNR and FQNEAQ (reference sequence).

The V and J genes are TRBV5-4 and TRBJ1-4, with 8 nucleotides matching TRBD1. Germline CDR1 SGHNT, CDR2 YYREEE (reference sequence). V lost 0 bases to trimming and J lost 3 bases; unmatched junction nucleotides: 7. This CDR3 is built from 17 residues. The CDR3 loop is CASSLGQGSASNEKLFF. The CDR3 coding sequence is TGTGCCAGCAGCTTGGGACAGGGGTCCGCCTCTAATGAAAAACTGTTTTTT.